A single T cell receptor (beta chain) is shown here with its context. The target antigen is unknown. This sample was included in a study of T cell responses to AZD1222 COVID-19 vaccine. At the level of the study: Timing groups of about 4 and about 12 weeks for second doses were pooled. Overall study results and limits: Once two AZD1222 doses were given, Spike-specific TCR breadth and depth went up. Epitopes outside B.1.351 and B.1.1.7 mutated regions reportedly drew nearly half of spike TCRs.

Produced via immunoSEQ multiplex PCR; TCRdb's table is partial and in-frame only. The table lists 120,000 to 150,000 clones, around 90% of them singletons, with about 3% in the top ten. V gave up 0 bases and J gave up 3 bases, with 11 bases separating them. In germline, CDR1 is LNHNV, CDR2 YYDKDF (reference sequence). The CDR3 extends over 16 amino acids. The receptor comes from an adult in good health. The chain is built from TRBV15 and TRBJ1-4, with a tentative D call TRBD1 (5 bases). The sample consisted of peripheral blood, taken on day 0 of AZD1222 vaccination. This CDR3 is CATSRDRSGANEKLFF. In DNA, the CDR3 is TGTGCCACCAGCAGAGATCGATCGGGGGCTAATGAAAAACTGTTTTTT. The complete variable domain, with remaining parts taken from reference TRBV15 and TRBJ1-4, reads DAMVIQNPRYQVTQFGKPVTLSCSQTLNHNVMYWYQQKSSQAPKLLFHYYDKDFNNEADTPDNFQSRRPNTSFCFLDIRSPGLGDTAMYLCATSRDRSGANEKLFFGSGTQLSVL.